This TCR beta chain was observed in a study of cytomegalovirus exposure and HLA in healthy donors. A multiplex PCR was run with 60 Vbeta primers and 13 Jbeta primers. The assay was immunoSEQ multiplex PCR, and TCRdb's table has in-frame clones only and misses some. The sample consists of 190,000 or so clones, around 83% of them appearing once. This CDR3 has 16 residues. CDR1 is SGHRS, CDR2 YFSETQ, per germline. The V end lost 0 bases, the J end lost 1 base, and 13 bases lay between the germline ends. Among the donors, all were healthy bone marrow donors. To note about this clone: As yet, its antigen is unknown.

The study's findings and limits: For presence/absence analyses, sequencing depth was assumed to be roughly uniform across donors. Links to common viral pathogens appeared, in a later analysis, for several of the most significant clusters. It was shown in a later analysis that HLA-associated TCR beta chains were more clonally expanded than other, equally common chains.

The sequencing sample was made of PBMCs. The source of this sequence is a man aged 50 or older in good health and CMV-seronegative. The J gene is TRBJ1-1, the V gene TRBV5-1; D call uncertain. DNA for the CDR3: TGCGCCAGCAGCTTGGAGGGAGGGTTGGGGAACACTGAAGCTTTCTTT. Translated: CASSLEGGLGNTEAFF.